One sample yielded the 10 T cell receptor beta chains listed below, sequenced in a study of regulatory T cells in long-lasting Graves disease. For TCR beta, libraries came from iRepertoire HTBI primers and Arm-PCR of CDR3 regions. In TCRdb, the multiplex PCR reads were re-called with MiXCR into one record per CDR3 protein. The sample has approximately 300,000 distinct CDR3 sequences, under 20% seen once. Time point specified: newly diagnosed GD, antithyroid drugs for less than 3 months. Extracted PBMC RNA gave rise to the TCR library. The material sequenced was peripheral blood mononuclear cells (PBMCs), taken at new diagnosis, from a patient treated with antithyroid drugs. All receptors come from a female donor with Graves disease.

This clonotype was seen only a few times. The chain is built from TRBV3-1 and TRBJ2-6; 11 bases agree with TRBD1. Germline CDR1 is LGHDT and CDR2 is YNNKEL (reference sequence). The CDR3 totals 18 residues. V shed 5 bases, J shed 4 bases, and the junction held 10 bases outside the gene matches. In nucleotides, the CDR3 is TGTGCCAGCAGCTCCAGCCGGGACAGGGGGAGGGGGGCCAACGTCCTGACTTTC. Protein sequence: CASSSSRDRGRGANVLTF.

This clonotype was counted between two and nine times. The chain has TRBV14 and TRBJ2-7, with D perhaps matching TRBD2 (5 bases). CDR3 length: 15 amino acids. The germline CDR1 and CDR2 sequences are SGHDN and FVKESK. Trimming took 0 bases from V and 0 from J, leaving 9 bases between them. The CDR3 is CASSQDSGFSYEQYF. The CDR3 DNA is TGTGCCAGCAGCCAAGATTCGGGATTCTCCTACGAGCAGTACTTC. The variable domain in full, completed from reference TRBV14 and TRBJ2-7, reads EAGVTQFPSHSVIEKGQTVTLRCDPISGHDNLYWYRRVMGKEIKFLLHFVKESKQDESGMPNNRFLAERTGGTYSTLKVQPAELEDSGVYFCASSQDSGFSYEQYFGPGTRLTVT.

The gene calls are TRBV24-1 and TRBJ2-2; 9 nucleotides line up with TRBD1. Germline loops: CDR1 KGHDR, CDR2 SFDVKD. The V gene end was trimmed by 7 bases and the J gene end by 4 bases; junction bases not matched to a gene: 3. The CDR3 covers 14 residues. CDR3 protein: CATRKTGGTGELFF. Here the CDR3 DNA reads TGTGCCACCAGAAAGACAGGGGGCACCGGGGAGCTGTTTTTT.

This clonotype was counted many times. This sequence joins TRBV5-1 and TRBJ2-7, with 11 bases that match TRBD2. Germline values: CDR1 SGHRS, CDR2 YFSETQ. The CDR3 is 21 residues long. J lost 1 base, V lost 2 bases, and 20 bases had no gene match. DNA of the CDR3: TGCGCCAGCAGCTTCAGGGGTCGGCTAGCGGGAGGCAACACCAAATCCTACGAGCAGTACTTC. Its protein product is CASSFRGRLAGGNTKSYEQYF.

This clonotype was counted many times. The chain couples TRBV12-3 or TRBV12-4 to TRBJ1-2; D remains ambiguous. CDR3 length: 17 amino acids. V lost 4 bases, J lost 0 bases, and 18 bases lay in between. The CDR3 protein is CASSSADSGETNYGYTF. CDR3 coding DNA: TGTGCCAGCAGTTCCGCAGACTCGGGCGAGACTAACTATGGCTACACCTTC.

This clonotype was detected ten times or more. V gene TRBV4-1 combines with J gene TRBJ1-5; the D is unclear. V lost 1 base to trimming and J lost 0 bases, with 16 bases between them. The CDR3 is 18 amino acids. Germline-derived CDR1 and CDR2 are MGHRA and YSYEKL. The CDR3 sequence is CASSQVLVSHYSNQPQHF. In DNA form, the CDR3 reads TGCGCCAGCAGCCAAGTGTTAGTAAGCCATTATAGCAATCAGCCCCAGCATTTT.

This clonotype was recorded many times. The genes are TRBV19 and TRBJ2-6; maybe TRBD1 (6 bases). Trimming removed 7 bases from V and 2 bases from J, with 18 bases in between. CDR1 and CDR2 from the germline V gene are LNHDA and SQIVND (reference sequence). The CDR3 is made up of 17 amino acids. The CDR3 loop is CASKVGRGATGANVLTF. The CDR3 DNA reads as TGTGCCAGTAAGGTGGGCAGGGGTGCCACTGGGGCCAACGTCCTGACTTTC.

Comments on this clonotype: One end of the junction varies from germline; a read error may be responsible. This sequence joins TRBV18 and TRBJ2-7, with a weak D call TRBD1 (6 bases). Germline V gene data show CDR1 as KGHSH and CDR2 as LQKENI. The CDR3 is made up of 14 amino acids. The CDR3 coding sequence is TGTGCCAGCTCAGCACCAGGGGAGATCTACGAGCAGTACTTC. Translation: CASSAPGEIYEQYF.

The rearrangement links TRBV5-1 to TRBJ2-7; D may correspond to TRBD1 or TRBD2 (6 bases each). The CDR3 loop spans 14 amino acids. V was cut by 4 bases and J by 4 bases, with 15 bases left in between. From germline, CDR1 is SGHRS and CDR2 YFSETQ. The CDR3 nucleotides are TGCGCCAGCAGCCCGGGGGCGGCGGATTACGAGCAGTACTTC. Amino acids: CASSPGAADYEQYF.

This clonotype was counted a few times. V usage is TRBV5-1 and J usage is TRBJ2-5, with 7 bases fitting TRBD1. Losses at the gene ends were 0 bases for V and 2 bases for J; bases not matched to a gene: 10. This CDR3 has 17 amino acids. The germline V gene has CDR1 SGHRS and CDR2 YFSETQ. This CDR3 reads CASSLAASGTAQETQYF. The CDR3 DNA reads as TGCGCCAGCAGCTTGGCCGCGAGTGGGACAGCTCAAGAGACCCAGTACTTC.